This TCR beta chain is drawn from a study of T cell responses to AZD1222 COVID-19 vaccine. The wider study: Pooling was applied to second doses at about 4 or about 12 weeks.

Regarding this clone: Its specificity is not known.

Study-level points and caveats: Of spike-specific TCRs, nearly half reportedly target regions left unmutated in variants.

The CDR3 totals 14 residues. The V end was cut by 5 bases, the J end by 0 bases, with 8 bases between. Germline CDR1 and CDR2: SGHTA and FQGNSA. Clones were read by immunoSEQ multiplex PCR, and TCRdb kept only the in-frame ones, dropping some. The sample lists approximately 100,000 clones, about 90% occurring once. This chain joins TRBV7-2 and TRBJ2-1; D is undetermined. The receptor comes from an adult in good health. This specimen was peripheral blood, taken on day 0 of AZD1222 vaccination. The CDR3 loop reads CASSPSSSYNEQFF. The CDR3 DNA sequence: TGTGCCAGCAGCCCATCCAGCTCCTACAATGAGCAGTTCTTC.